These 23 T cell receptor beta chains were sequenced from one sample in a study of early T cells in non-severe SARS-CoV-2 infection. From the 5' RACE reads, TCRdb called clonotypes with MiXCR, one entry per CDR3 protein. The sample lists 65,000 to 85,000 distinct CDR3 sequences, about 13% occurring once. Sequencing was done on a sample of whole blood. Every receptor here comes from an adult who was a healthcare worker with PCR-confirmed SARS-CoV-2 infection or an uninfected control (not recorded which).

The rearrangement joins TRBV6-5 to TRBJ2-2; D is unclear. Germline loops: CDR1 MNHEY, CDR2 SVGAGI. This CDR3 has 13 residues. V was trimmed by 5 bases and J by 9 bases, leaving 13 bases between them. CDR3 in DNA: TGTGCCAGCAGTAGTTTGGTAAACCGGGAGCTGTTTTTT. Translated, it gives CASSSLVNRELFF.

There are many counts of this clonotype. The chain links TRBV9 to TRBJ1-2, with D hard to call. The CDR3 has 12 residues. From germline, CDR1 is SGDLS and CDR2 YYNGEE. The ends were cut back, 4 bases at V and 8 bases at J, with 12 bases in the middle. CDR3 sequence (DNA): TGTGCCAGCAGCAGAGGTGGAGAAGGCTACACCTTC. Protein sequence: CASSRGGEGYTF. The whole variable domain, remainder taken from reference TRBV9 and TRBJ1-2, is DSGVTQTPKHLITATGQRVTLRCSPRSGDLSVYWYQQSLDQGLQFLIQYYNGEERAKGNILERFSAQQFPDLHSELNLSSLELGDSALYFCASSRGGEGYTFGSGTRLTVV.

This clonotype occurred a few times. This chain links TRBV15 with TRBJ1-1; the D is unclear. The V gene lost 1 base and the J gene lost 1 base, with 7 bases spanning the gap. The CDR3 has 14 amino acids. The V gene's germline CDR1 is LNHNV and CDR2 YYDKDF (reference sequence). The CDR3 region is CATSRGSGNTEAFF. CDR3 nucleotide sequence: TGTGCCACCAGCAGAGGCTCCGGGAACACTGAAGCTTTCTTT.

The V call is TRBV11-2, the J call TRBJ2-5; D uncertain. V was trimmed by 1 base and J by 3 bases, leaving 6 bases between them. This CDR3 has 13 amino acids. Per germline, CDR1 SGHAT and CDR2 FQNNGV. The CDR3 reads CASSLGLEETQYF. The DNA for the CDR3 is TGTGCCAGCAGCTTAGGACTTGAAGAGACCCAGTACTTC.

V gene TRBV4-1 combines with J gene TRBJ1-2; no clear D gene. The CDR3 extends over 13 amino acids. V shed 2 bases and J shed 8 bases, with 12 bases lying between them. The V gene's germline CDR1 is MGHRA and CDR2 YSYEKL. CDR3 region: CASSQPTVGGYTF. The CDR3 DNA reads TGCGCCAGCAGCCAACCAACTGTGGGGGGCTACACCTTC.

In its sample, this clonotype was seen a few times. The chain has TRBV3-1 and TRBJ2-7; no definite D call. V was pared by 0 bases and J by 0 bases, with 6 bases between. Germline CDR1 is LGHDT and CDR2 is YNNKEL (reference sequence). This CDR3 is built from 14 residues. CDR3 nucleotides: TGTGCCAGCAGCCAAGACCCGACCTCCTACGAGCAGTACTTC. It yields the protein CASSQDPTSYEQYF.

A few counts support this clonotype. This chain links TRBV7-6 with TRBJ2-2; weak D call: TRBD2 (5 bases). V was cut by 3 bases and J by 4 bases, with 15 bases left in between. Per germline, CDR1 SGHVS and CDR2 FNYEAQ. CDR3 length: 16 residues. CDR3 protein: CASSFLLGEGTGELFF. The CDR3 DNA reads as TGTGCCAGCAGCTTCCTCTTGGGAGAGGGCACCGGGGAGCTGTTTTTT.

The chain recombines TRBV9 with TRBJ2-5; weak D call: TRBD2 (6 bases). From germline, CDR1 is SGDLS and CDR2 YYNGEE. The CDR3 runs to 14 residues. Trimming removed 4 bases at V and 1 base at J, with 11 bases between. The CDR3 is CASSIGTSQETQYF. As DNA, the CDR3 is TGTGCCAGCAGCATCGGGACTTCCCAAGAGACCCAGTACTTC.

The V gene is TRBV7-3, the J gene TRBJ2-5, with TRBD2 matching over 8 bases. Germline CDR1 and CDR2: SGHTA and FQGTGA. The CDR3 contains 16 residues. Germline trimming cut 0 bases from V and 5 bases from J; bases unmatched to any gene: 8. CDR3: CASSLTVAAGVETQYF. The CDR3 nucleotides read TGTGCCAGCAGCTTAACGGTAGCAGCGGGAGTTGAGACCCAGTACTTC.

In this sample, this clonotype turned up once. A much larger clone lies a single base off, so this may be a read error. The chain employs TRBV6-6 and TRBJ2-1; TRBD2 matches 7 bases. Per germline, CDR1 MNHNY and CDR2 SVGAGI (reference sequence). The CDR3 covers 14 residues. In nucleotides, the CDR3 is TGTACCAGCAGTTACCCAGGGTCAGCGGGGGAGCAGTTCTTC. Amino acids: CTSSYPGSAGEQFF.

This clonotype was seen repeatedly, ten times or more. The chain couples TRBV12-3 or TRBV12-4 to TRBJ1-1; a possible D gene is TRBD1 (6 bases). This CDR3 spans 13 amino acids. V was shortened by 6 bases and J by 5 bases, with 13 bases between the two germline ends. The chain's CDR3 is CASRRGEGTEAFF. DNA for the CDR3: TGTGCCAGCAGGAGGGGGGAAGGAACTGAAGCTTTCTTT.

The chain carries TRBV18 and TRBJ2-5; 8 bases match TRBD2. This CDR3 contains 15 residues. The J segment lost 4 bases and the V segment lost 3 bases, leaving 7 bases of the junction unmatched. The germline V gene has CDR1 KGHSH and CDR2 LQKENI. Written as DNA, the CDR3 is TGTGCCAGCTCACCCTTGGACGGGAGGGGAGAGACCCAGTACTTC. Translated: CASSPLDGRGETQYF.

The chain links TRBV11-1 to TRBJ2-7; D possibly corresponds to TRBD2 (6 bases). Trimming pared 0 bases from V and 4 bases from J, leaving 10 bases between. CDR1 and CDR2 (germline): SGHAT, FQDESV (reference sequence). The CDR3 runs to 14 residues. CDR3 nucleotides: TGTGCCAGCAGCTTAGCTAGCGGCCCTTACGAGCAGTACTTC. It specifies CASSLASGPYEQYF.

This clonotype has a count of ten or more. This chain links TRBV6-5 with TRBJ1-6, with D tentatively TRBD1 (6 bases). The V gene lost 5 bases and the J gene lost 10 bases, with 18 bases spanning the gap. CDR3 length: 15 amino acids. Germline CDR1 and CDR2: MNHEY and SVGAGI. The CDR3 DNA reads TGTGCCAGCAGTCCCCTGGGGGGGCGCAGGTCACCCCTCCACTTT. Its protein is CASSPLGGRRSPLHF.

This clonotype was counted between two and nine times. The chain has TRBV12-3 or TRBV12-4 and TRBJ1-2, with 12 bases fitting TRBD1. This CDR3 is 14 amino acids long. The V and J ends lost 5 bases and 5 bases, in that order; junction bases with no gene match: 3. This chain's CDR3 is CASSAGQGAYGYTF. CDR3 bases: TGTGCCAGCAGTGCGGGACAGGGGGCATATGGCTACACCTTC.

This clonotype was observed many times. This chain connects TRBV7-3 to TRBJ1-2, with D hard to call. V lost 3 bases and J lost 2, with 7 bases in between. The CDR3 is made up of 13 amino acids. CDR1 is SGHTA, CDR2 FQGTGA, per germline. The CDR3 DNA sequence: TGTGCCAGCAGCTTGGACGGAAACTATGGCTACACCTTC. Its protein is CASSLDGNYGYTF.

This clonotype was seen a handful of times. The J gene is TRBJ2-1, the V gene TRBV9, with D uncertain. Trimming removed 0 bases at V and 4 bases at J, with 5 bases between. Germline CDR1 reads SGDLS; CDR2 reads YYNGEE. The CDR3 totals 13 residues. The CDR3 loop reads CASSVAAYNEQFF. The CDR3 DNA reads TGTGCCAGCAGCGTAGCTGCGTACAATGAGCAGTTCTTC.

Ten or more counts support this clonotype. This rearrangement joins TRBV7-9 to TRBJ2-1; 10 bases are shared with TRBD2. The germline V gene has CDR1 SEHNR and CDR2 FQNEAQ (reference sequence). The junction had 6 bases not matched to a gene; V was cut back by 5 bases and J by 2 bases. The CDR3 covers 16 residues. The chain's CDR3 is CASSLSLAGTYNEQFF. The DNA for the CDR3 is TGTGCCAGCAGCCTTTCACTAGCGGGGACCTACAATGAGCAGTTCTTC.

This clonotype was recorded many times. The chain carries TRBV6-2 or TRBV6-3 and TRBJ2-1, with 8 bases that match TRBD1. J gave up 13 bases and V 10 bases, and 12 bases lay outside the gene matches. CDR3 length: 12 residues. The germline gives CDR1 MNHEY, CDR2 SVGEGT. The CDR3 sequence is CATRTGLLQQFF. The CDR3 nucleotides are TGTGCCACCCGGACAGGGTTACTTCAACAGTTCTTC.

There are many counts of this clonotype. The chain has TRBV28 and TRBJ2-7; D is ambiguous. With 8 bases removed from V and 1 base from J, the gap between germline ends came to 9 bases. Germline V gives CDR1 MDHEN, CDR2 SYDVKM. This CDR3 has 12 amino acids. The CDR3 here is CASLRSSYEQYF. The CDR3, as DNA: TGTGCCAGCCTACGTAGTTCCTACGAGCAGTACTTC.

This clonotype was found many times. The chain has TRBV4-1 and TRBJ1-2, with a possible D match to TRBD1 (5 bases). The CDR3 is 15 amino acids. V gave up 3 bases and J gave up 5 bases, with 16 bases separating them. The germline CDR1 and CDR2 sequences are MGHRA and YSYEKL. The CDR3 region is CASSQGSQGTYGYTF. The DNA of the CDR3 is TGCGCCAGCAGCCAGGGTTCGCAGGGAACGTATGGCTACACCTTC.

This clonotype was seen a single time. The rearrangement uses TRBV6-2 or TRBV6-3 and TRBJ2-1; 10 bases map to TRBD2. J was trimmed by 7 bases and V by 6 bases; bases with no gene match: 15. The CDR3 has 17 residues. CDR1 is MNHEY, CDR2 SVGEGT, per germline. CDR3 coding DNA: TGTGCCAGCAGCAGTGGGCTAGCGGGAGTAAGTGGTAATGAGCAGTTCTTC. Its translation is CASSSGLAGVSGNEQFF.

This clonotype was picked up many times. This rearrangement joins TRBV24-1 to TRBJ2-1, with 9 bases identical to TRBD2. Germline CDR1 reads KGHDR; CDR2 reads SFDVKD. The CDR3 runs to 15 residues. V lost 6 bases to trimming and J lost 5 bases; unmatched junction nucleotides: 7. This CDR3 reads CATSFSSSGNNEQFF. Here the CDR3 DNA reads TGTGCCACCAGTTTTTCGTCTAGCGGGAACAATGAGCAGTTCTTC.